This TCR beta chain was recovered during a study of cytomegalovirus exposure and HLA in healthy donors. Regarding the study as a whole: Rates of TCR association differed by HLA locus in a later analysis, with DRB1 highest and HLA-C lowest.

Trimming removed 5 bases at V and 2 bases at J, with 13 bases between. The V gene's germline CDR1 is SEHNR and CDR2 FQNEAQ (reference sequence). CDR3 length: 14 amino acids. Concerning this clone itself: Its antigen remains unidentified.

PCR used 60 Vbeta primers and 13 Jbeta primers. Study processing details: There were around 80 million unique TCR beta chains by a later count, and approximately 10 million of them were shared. Assay: immunoSEQ multiplex PCR; the TCRdb copy retains only in-frame clones and omits some. V and J calls and clone size are as listed in that table; D and trimming were resolved from the DNA. The table records approximately 100,000 clones, approximately 73% of them present only once. The sequenced sample consisted of PBMCs. The chain has TRBV7-9 and TRBJ2-7; tentatively, D is TRBD1 (6 bases). This receptor was obtained from a woman in her forties or fifties in good health and CMV-seropositive. CDR3 DNA: TGTGCCAGCAGCCCAGGACAGAGCACCTACGAGCAGTACTTC. Translated, it gives CASSPGQSTYEQYF.